The text below deals with one T cell receptor (beta chain). The target of this receptor is not known. Base qualities were left out, and no much larger clone turns up one base away. The data were taken from a study of T-cell reconstitution after alpha-beta-depleted transplantation in children (dated by TCRdb to 2016 to 2018). Background for the entire study: Using TCR repertoire profiling, the study followed T-cell immune reconstitution in a quantitative way in children after TCRalphabeta/CD19-depleted allogeneic hematopoietic cell transplantation. Overall study results and their limits: Hyperexpanded clone frequencies declined over subsequent months; after one year, T-cell counts and TCRbeta diversity were mostly attributed to newly produced T cells. In some patients, the high TCRbeta diversity seen at day 60 was put down to recipient T cells and intrathymic progenitors that had survived conditioning. The apparently early alphabetaT-cell count recovery about two months after transplant was reportedly dependent on only several hundred rapidly expanded clones derived from non-depleted graft cells.

At the junction V is shortened by 7 bases and J by 3 bases; bases outside the gene matches: 1. The germline V gene gives CDR1 as SQVTM and CDR2 as ANQGSEA. Including the terminal cysteine and phenylalanine, the CDR3 comprises 11 residues. This entry keeps only the CDR3 DNA: 33 bases, framed from base 1. The library was produced with PCR. For sequencing, an Illumina HiSeq 2500 was employed. To normalize quantification of the TCRbeta repertoire, the TCR libraries were built with molecular barcoding that relied on unique molecular identifiers. In-frame beta chains were kept once TCRdb had trimmed the public reads at Q25 with fastp and called clones with MiXCR. Rows are unified per CDR3 protein, each entry keeping the most common DNA and genes. The sample table records under 250,000 distinct CDR3 sequences; 20% to 30% of these occur just once. The leading ten clones occupy 4.8% of the sample. The sample's treatment or condition, from its label and the paper: allogeneic hematopoietic cell transplantation with graft depleted of TCRalphabeta T cells and CD19 B cells. TCRalphabeta/CD19-depleted allogeneic hematopoietic cell grafts were given to the transplant recipients, all of whom were children.

This sequence was found in a female patient aged 2-9 years who had a stem cell transplant for congenital amegakaryocytic thrombocytopenia, so the T cells may come from the graft donor. The material was PBMCs, mostly from graft donor cells, obtained 360 days after TCRalphabeta/CD19-depleted stem cell transplant. The chain is encoded by TRBV29-1 joined to TRBJ1-2, with 8 bases matching TRBD1. The CDR3 reads CSGGQDYGYTF. The nucleotides read TGCAGCGGGGGACAGGACTATGGCTACACCTTC.